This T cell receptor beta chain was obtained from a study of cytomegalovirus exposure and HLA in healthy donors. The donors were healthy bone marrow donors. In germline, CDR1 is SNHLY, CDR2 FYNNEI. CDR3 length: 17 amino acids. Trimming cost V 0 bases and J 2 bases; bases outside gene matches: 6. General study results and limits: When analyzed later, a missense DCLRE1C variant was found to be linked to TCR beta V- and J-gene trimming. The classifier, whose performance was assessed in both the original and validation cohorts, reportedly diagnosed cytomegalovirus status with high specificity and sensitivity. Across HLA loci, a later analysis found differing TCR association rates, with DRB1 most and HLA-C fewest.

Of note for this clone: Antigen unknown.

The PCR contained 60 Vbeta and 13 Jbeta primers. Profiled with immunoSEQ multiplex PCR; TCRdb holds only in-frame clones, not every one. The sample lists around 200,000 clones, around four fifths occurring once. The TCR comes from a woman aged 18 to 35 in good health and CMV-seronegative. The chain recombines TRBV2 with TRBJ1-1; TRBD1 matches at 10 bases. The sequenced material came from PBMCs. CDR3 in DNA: TGTGCCAGCAGTGAAGCGGGACAGGGGACAGGCAACACTGAAGCTTTCTTT. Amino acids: CASSEAGQGTGNTEAFF.